This T cell receptor (beta chain) came from a study of blood T cell repertoires in COVID-19. Study background: Nucleic acid was either cDNA or gDNA, and it came from T cells, B-cell-depleted T cells, or PBMCs.

Some clones are missing from TCRdb's copy, which holds only in-frame ones; the method was immunoSEQ multiplex PCR. The data contain fewer than 300,000 clones, about four fifths of them singletons. A word on this clone: The sample carries other DNA sequences with the same CDR3.

The receptor's source is a woman between 50 and 59 years old who had recovered from COVID-19. Material for sequencing was peripheral blood.

For the CDR3, the DNA is TGTGCCAGTAGTCTTACAGGTAGCAATCAGCCCCAGCATTTT. This sequence encodes CASSLTGSNQPQHF. The rearrangement uses TRBV19 and TRBJ1-5, with D maybe TRBD1 (5 bases). V shed 5 bases and J shed 0 bases, with 8 bases lying between them. CDR3 length equals 14 residues. Germline V gene lookup returns CDR1 LNHDA and CDR2 SQIVND (reference sequence). The full variable domain, in which reference TRBV19 and TRBJ1-5 provide the parts outside the CDR3, is DGGITQSPKYLFRKEGQNVTLSCEQNLNHDAMYWYRQDPGQGLRLIYYSQIVNDFQKGDIAEGYSVSREKKESFPLTVTSAQKNPTAFYLCASSLTGSNQPQHFGDGTRLSIL.